This TCR beta chain originates from a study of T-cell reconstitution after alpha-beta-depleted transplantation in children. During its preparation, the TCRbeta library received unique molecular identifiers. Each CDR3 protein is one row after TCRdb ran MiXCR on the PCR reads. The sample includes 500,000 or so distinct CDR3 sequences, 30% to 35% seen only once; the top ten take less than 2.5%. Germline CDR1 DFQATT, CDR2 SNEGSKA (reference sequence). The CDR3 consists of 11 residues. Trimming cost V 6 bases and J 14 bases; bases outside gene matches: 8. This sequence joins TRBV20-1 and TRBJ2-1; 9 positions agree with TRBD2. The receptor comes from a human donor who donated a stem cell graft to a child with aplastic anemia. Sequencing was performed on PBMCs from the stem cell graft donor, taken from the stem cell graft. The CDR3 loop is CSAPAGGLKFF. The CDR3, as DNA: TGCAGTGCGCCAGCGGGAGGTTTGAAGTTCTTC.